This TCR beta chain appears in the sequencing data of a study of blood T cell repertoires in COVID-19 (dated by TCRdb to the early 2020s). In terms of the full investigation: Collaborator samples came from the United States, Italy and Spain and covered acute and convalescent phases of COVID-19. The samples were drawn from the first 160 participants of the ongoing ImmuneRACE study and from 950 to 1,500 subjects provided by 6 global collaborators. The dataset comprised deeply sampled blood TCRbeta repertoires from subjects exposed to, actively infected with, or recovered from COVID-19. The prospective study material was composed of cDNA or gDNA derived from T cells, B-cell-depleted T cells, or PBMCs. The sample metadata nearly always contained a de-identified subject ID, COVID-19 status, age in years and sex. Where available, HLA class I and class II types were obtained from metadata supplied by the sample provider rather than from assay-based typing. The repertoires were made available in a free public database intended to serve as a resource for research on the immune response to SARS-CoV-2. Broader findings and caveats from the paper: The amount of clinical and demographic metadata varied by source and participant and was provided uncurated.

Concerning this clone: The antigen it binds to is not known. No much larger clone exists at a distance of one base, and base qualities are not known.

Whole blood was collected in K2EDTA tubes by collaborating institutions according to the institutions' own protocols. For TCRbeta analysis, collaborator samples were shipped as frozen whole blood, as isolated PBMCs, or as DNA extracted from either sample type. The CDR3 measures 16 amino acids from cysteine to phenylalanine. Kept here is only the CDR3 DNA, which spans 48 bases and is read in frame from base 1. CDR1 and CDR2 are drawn from the germline V gene: SGHRS, YFSETQ. V is reduced by 3 bases and J by 4 bases, leaving a spacing of 16 bases between them. TCRbeta CDR3 regions were amplified from genomic DNA by means of the immunoSEQ Assay, a bias-controlled multiplex PCR. In the source study's methods: Nucleated cell counts per sample were estimated from amplification of reference gene primers within the assay. Sequence reads were collapsed and filtered to measure the absolute abundance of every unique TCRbeta CDR3 rearrangement. Productive Simpson clonality was computed per sample as the square root of Simpson's diversity index over productive rearrangements. What TCRdb holds here is the immuneACCESS table cut down to in-frame rearrangements. Part of the clones is not present; checked against another copy, under half of the missing clones reflect an unresolved V gene, and the others are unexplained. D and trimming were read from the DNA, whereas the V and J calls and clone size are those reported in that table. Across this sample there are some 210,000 clones, with around 80% seen only once. Around 21% of the sample is held by the ten biggest clonotypes.

Specimen: peripheral blood. This receptor was obtained from a human donor in a cohort sampled during active COVID-19. The chain is made from TRBV5-1 and TRBJ1-4; there is no confident call for the D gene. The CDR3 amino acid sequence is: CASSWTAAGSNEKLFF. The bases are TGCGCCAGCAGCTGGACCGCAGCCGGGAGTAATGAAAAACTGTTTTTT.